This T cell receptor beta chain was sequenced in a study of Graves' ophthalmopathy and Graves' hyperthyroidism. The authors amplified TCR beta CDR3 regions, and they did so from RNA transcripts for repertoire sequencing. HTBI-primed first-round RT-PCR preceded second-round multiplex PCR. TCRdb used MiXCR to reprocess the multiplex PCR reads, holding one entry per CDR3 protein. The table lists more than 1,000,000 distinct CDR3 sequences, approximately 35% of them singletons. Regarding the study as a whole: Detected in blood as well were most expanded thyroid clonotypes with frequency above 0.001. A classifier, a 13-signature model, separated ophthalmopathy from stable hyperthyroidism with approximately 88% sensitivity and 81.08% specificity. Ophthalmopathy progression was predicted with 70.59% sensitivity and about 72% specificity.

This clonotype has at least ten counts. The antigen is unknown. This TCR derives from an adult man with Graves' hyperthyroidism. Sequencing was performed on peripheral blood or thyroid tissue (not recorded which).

This CDR3 reads CSARDGAEPSGTQYF. Here the CDR3 DNA reads TGCAGTGCTAGAGATGGAGCGGAACCTTCTGGGACCCAGTACTTC. The chain is built from TRBV20-1 and TRBJ2-5; tentative D call: TRBD2 (5 bases). V dropped 0 bases and J dropped 7 bases, with 18 bases sitting between them. CDR1 DFQATT and CDR2 SNEGSKA come from the germline V gene (reference sequence). The CDR3 consists of 15 residues.